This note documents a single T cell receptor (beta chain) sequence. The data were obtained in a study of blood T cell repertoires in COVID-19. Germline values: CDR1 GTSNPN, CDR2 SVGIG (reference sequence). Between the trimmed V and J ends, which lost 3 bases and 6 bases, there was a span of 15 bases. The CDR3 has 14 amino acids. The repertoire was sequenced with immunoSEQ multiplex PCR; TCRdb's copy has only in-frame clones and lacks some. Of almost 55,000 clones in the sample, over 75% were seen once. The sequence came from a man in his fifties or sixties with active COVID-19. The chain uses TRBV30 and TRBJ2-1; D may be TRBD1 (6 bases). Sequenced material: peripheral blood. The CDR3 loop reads CAWRGEGVGNEQFF. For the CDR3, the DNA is TGTGCCTGGAGGGGCGAGGGGGTAGGCAATGAGCAGTTCTTC. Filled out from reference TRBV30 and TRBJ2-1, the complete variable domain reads SQTIHQWPATLVQPVGSPLSLECTVEGTSNPNLYWYRQAAGRGLQLLFYSVGIGQISSEVPQNLSASRPQDRQFILSSKKLLLSDSGFYLCAWRGEGVGNEQFFGPGTRLTVL.